The present TCR beta chain was sequenced within a study of cytomegalovirus exposure and HLA in healthy donors (TCRdb year 2017). Regarding the study in general: An earlier analysis of several hundred of the donors reported 250 to 300 Gb of sequence data and 120 million or so unique TCR beta sequences from about 200 million T cells. An early release that covered around 590 HLA-typed donors contained about 300 gigabases of sequencing data and 80 million or so unique TCR sequences. All discovery cohort repertoires had been generated on a single sequencing platform. Of the 300 to 400 genotyped donors, about 80% fell in the genetic ancestry cluster associated with self-reported Caucasian donors. Donor age, sex, ethnicity and CMV serostatus were compiled alongside the repertoire data. An earlier analysis of 587 of the donors used high-throughput TCR beta sequencing to judge whether each TCR beta V gene segment behaved as functional or pseudogenic. HLA typing included class I and class II loci at four-digit resolution. Genome-wide SNP genotypes for about 60% of the 666 donors were used in a later genetic analysis, which treated that subset as a discovery cohort. Typing coverage differed by locus: A, B, C, DRB1 and DQB1 were typed in about 629-640 donors, DQA1 in 522, DPA1 in 600 to 610, and DPB1 in just under 480. To predict cytomegalovirus infection status, the study brought together high-throughput TCR immunosequencing, statistical association of individual TCRs with disease status, and machine learning. A later analysis re-examined previously published TCR beta repertoires from more than 600 donors and added high-resolution HLA genotyping to investigate patterns of TCR occurrence. In addition to the first cohort of 500 to 850 subjects, a separate validation cohort of 130 or so different subjects was used. The T cell repertoires of several hundred subjects were profiled by immunosequencing and related to cytomegalovirus serostatus. The later analysis used no new phenotypic data to find candidate immune exposures, relying instead on TCR beta sequences and their occurrence across donors. The study was designed to test whether signatures of past pathogen exposure could be identified by cataloging public T cell receptors. Five DR-DQ haplotypes were handled as single units for association and clustering, since linkage in the cohort was strong. On average, roughly 200,000 unique TCR beta nucleotide sequences were sequenced per donor among about 400 genotyped donors of the cohort, with 15% to 20% of those sequences being non-productive. Summary of the overall study and its limitations: The cohort was sequenced for TCR beta chains only, and without alpha or paired-chain data the features that could be detected were limited. CMV serostatus was the only immune exposure information available for the cohort. A later analysis reported that several top co-occurrence clusters appeared linked to parvovirus B19, influenza, CMV and Epstein-Barr virus. Because HLA typing was unavailable for some donors at each locus, only the typed subset was used in association tests. The 87-base-pair reads could not distinguish some IMGT-functional V segments, including TRBV6-2 and TRBV6-3, so those segments were excluded. Correlated functional status among segregating V segments might be attributable to linkage disequilibrium, but an unknown experimental factor could not be ruled out. When HLA alleles, especially DR and DQ, strongly co-occurred, attributing TCR associations to individual alleles was difficult. A further reported finding was that TCR beta sequences accurately predicted the HLA-A and HLA-B alleles for most subjects in the first cohort. A later analysis found that TCR association rates varied across HLA loci, with DRB1 alleles showing the most associated TCRs and HLA-C alleles the fewest. It was suggested by the authors that the approach could potentially be generalized to other disease states and immunological phenotypes. According to a later genetic analysis, donors in an Asian-associated ancestry cluster had fewer N-insertions in productive TCRs than the approximately 650-donor mean. In both the original and validation cohorts, the classifier was reported to diagnose cytomegalovirus status with high specificity and sensitivity. A group of highly shared sequence variants was considered likely to be a technical artifact of the sequencing pipeline. Because counts were too low, 15 to 20 rarely observed V segments, including chromosome 9 orphons, were excluded from the earlier analysis of under 650 of the donors. Specific HLA alleles were associated with roughly 17,000 TCR beta sequences at a false discovery rate of 0.05 in a later analysis. In a later analysis, most CMV-associated TCR beta chains were found to appear HLA-restricted, with HLA associations seemingly driven largely by CMV exposure. A total of 150 to 200 TCR beta chains were listed by the study as associated with cytomegalovirus. In an earlier analysis of a few hundred of the donors, most TCR beta V segments were observed in productive rearrangements about 87% or about 30% of the time, broadly matching IMGT annotations. Roughly uniform sequencing depth across donors was assumed in presence/absence analyses, although this assumption may not hold. In a later analysis, HLA-associated TCR beta chains showed more clonal expansion and lower generation probabilities than non-associated chains that were equally common. V-gene and J-gene trimming of TCR beta chains was associated with a missense DCLRE1C variant in a later genetic analysis, and the association was replicated in an independent cohort. Across donors, most TCR sequences were observed very rarely, whereas some public TCRs were present in many individuals. In vitro tests confirmed that a few of the cytomegalovirus-associated TCR beta chains recognize cytomegalovirus antigens.

In total, approximately 610 healthy bone marrow donors made up the cohort. Cohort members were all nominally healthy when sampled, although unrecorded immune exposures were likely present. The donor was CMV seropositive and was included in the group of 250 to 300 seropositive cohort members. Every donor gave a peripheral blood sample, and the peripheral blood mononuclear cells from that sample were used for TCR beta sequencing. Genomic DNA extraction from the blood cell samples was performed with the Qiagen DNeasy Blood Extraction Kit. CDR3 length: 14 amino acids, cysteine to phenylalanine. The kept DNA is CDR3 alone, 42 bases in frame from the first base. V and J lose 0 bases and 3 bases, and a span of 6 bases separates them. The germline V gene encodes CDR1 SGHRS and CDR2 YFSETQ. Concerning this clone itself: Its antigen is unknown. Within one base of it there is no much larger clone, and no base qualities were kept.

The library was obtained by the immunoSEQ multiplex PCR assay. For the multiplex PCR, a mixture combining 60 forward primers for TCR Vbeta segments and 13 reverse primers for TCR Jbeta segments was used. A multiplex PCR assay on genomic DNA amplified the CDR3 region of rearranged TCR beta genes. The Illumina HiSeq System was used to sequence the amplified TCR beta libraries as 87-base-pair reads. Per the source publication's procedure: A later analysis counted approximately 84 million unique TCR beta chains across the 550 to 750 repertoires, and some 11 million of these chains were shared by at least two donors. Raw reads were error-corrected and collapsed into unique sequences by a nearest-neighbor algorithm in which closely related sequences were merged to remove PCR and sequencing errors. To assign V, D and J gene segments, CDR3 sequences were aligned to IMGT reference sequences. Each retained sequence needed at least a six-nucleotide match to both a V gene segment and a J gene segment. A rearrangement was called productive if the CDR3 had no stop codons and remained in frame with V and J, and every other rearrangement was called non-productive. Following IMGT convention, CDR3 was defined as the stretch from the second conserved V-encoded cysteine up to the conserved J-encoded phenylalanine. In an earlier analysis of more than 550 of the donors, sequences lacking an unambiguous match to a single V gene segment were excluded. In an earlier analysis of almost 600 of the donors, a V segment was called functional when productive rearrangements were above 56.7%, and segregating when the standard deviation between donors exceeded 5%. To diagnose cytomegalovirus status from the catalog of TCR beta chain sequences, a statistical classification framework was built. In a later analysis, TCR nucleotide sequences were compared against IMGT/GENE-DB human TR gene sequences so that V and J genes could be assigned. A later analysis assigned CDR3 sequences and most-parsimonious VDJ recombination scenarios with the TCRdist pipeline. In a later analysis, each TCR beta chain was defined by its CDR3 amino acid sequence together with its V-gene family, and reads lacking a unique V-gene family were excluded. As a way to deal with suspected cross-contamination and a sequencing artifact, a later analysis dropped roughly 620 nucleotide sequences that were highly shared and had low generation probability. In a later analysis, a clonal expansion index for each public chain was calculated from normalized within-repertoire ranks of inferred template counts. In a later analysis, generation probabilities were computed with a VDJ recombination model fitted to out-of-frame rearrangements, and the resulting probabilities were checked against IGoR. In a later analysis, hypergeometric tests were used to score TCR-TCR, TCR-HLA and TCR-CMV co-occurrence, with a repertoire-size bias correction applied to TCR pairs. In a later analysis, false discovery rates were estimated by permuting HLA or CMV assignments 20 times. In a later analysis, co-occurring TCRs were grouped with DBSCAN, and TCRdist sequence similarity was added when clustering was performed within HLA-allele-positive subsets. Repertoires with fewer than 30,000 or more than 120,000 public chains were left out of co-occurrence clustering, as were five repertoires with anomalous nucleotide sharing. In its TCRdb copy, this immuneACCESS table keeps in-frame sequences only and misses some clones. Where compared with another copy, unresolved V genes explain less than half of these, and the others have no known cause. Clonal size and the V and J genes are those of that table, whereas D and trimming came from the DNA. The sample table contains about 160,000 clones; only one count was recorded for about 60% of them. The biggest ten clones account for 6% to 8.5% of the sample.

Specimen: PBMCs. This TCR derives from a woman aged 60-75 years in good health and CMV-seropositive. The receptor chain draws on TRBV5-1 and TRBJ2-2, with the D segment identity uncertain. The base sequence is TGCGCCAGCAGCTTGGACTCTCACACCGGGGAGCTGTTTTTT. This yields the protein CASSLDSHTGELFF.